This TCR beta chain was captured in a study of T cell clusters in autoimmune cytopenias. Overall study context: TRB sequencing had a median around 52,000 reads and about 2,500 distinct clonotypes per sample. Study-level points and caveats: A dominant lymphoma-associated repertoire apparently masked the cluster-lack signature in secondary cytopenia versus chronic lymphocytic leukemia.

CDR1 and CDR2 from the germline V gene are MNHEY and SMNVEV (reference sequence). This CDR3 contains 15 residues. Multiplex touch-down PCR amplified TRB using TRB-A and TRB-B pools in one tube. From the multiplex PCR reads, TCRdb lists one entry per CDR3 protein and no DNA. Across more than 12,000 distinct CDR3 sequences, the top ten clones capture about 3.8% of the sample. Each sample's input was about 270 ng genomic DNA, 40,000 or so genome equivalents. A remark on this clonotype: The antigen is unknown.

These same records also appear under a second study, on T cell repertoires in aging, cancer and after chemotherapy. According to that study: Age-matched healthy donors had significantly more diverse, less clonal blood TCR repertoires than untreated cancer patients.

Sample: peripheral blood. The TCR originated in a human donor in good health. V is TRBV27 and J is TRBJ2-1; TCRdb returns TRBD2, unconfirmable since there is no DNA. CDR3: CASRHPRDLYNEQFF.